A single sample is the source of the 27 T cell receptor beta chains below, sequenced in a study of T cell responses to AZD1222 COVID-19 vaccine. Clones were read by immunoSEQ multiplex PCR, and TCRdb kept only the in-frame ones, dropping some. In the table there are 120,000 or so clones, 90% of which are singletons. The sequencing here drew on peripheral blood, taken on day 0 of AZD1222 vaccination. These receptors all come from an adult in good health.

The chain carries TRBV2 and TRBJ2-7; tentatively, D is TRBD2 (6 bases). Per germline, CDR1 SNHLY and CDR2 FYNNEI. Trimming took 6 bases from V and 4 from J, leaving 13 bases between them. This CDR3 is built from 13 residues. CDR3 protein: CASRWGDRYEQYF. The CDR3 nucleotides are TGTGCCAGCAGGTGGGGGGATAGGTACGAGCAGTACTTC. The variable domain in full, with the rest retrieved from reference TRBV2 and TRBJ2-7, is EPEVTQTPSHQVTQMGQEVILRCVPISNHLYFYWYRQILGQKVEFLVSFYNNEISEKSEIFDDQFSVERPDGSNFTLKIRSTKLEDSAMYFCASRWGDRYEQYFGPGTRLTVT.

The V call is TRBV9, the J call TRBJ2-1, with 7 positions matching TRBD2. In germline, CDR1 is SGDLS, CDR2 YYNGEE. Trimming at V came to 4 bases and at J to 5 bases, leaving 12 bases not matched to a gene. The CDR3 consists of 16 residues. The CDR3 loop is CASSIAAVSGNNEQFF. In nucleotides, the CDR3 is TGTGCCAGCAGCATCGCAGCGGTCAGCGGGAACAATGAGCAGTTCTTC.

This clone was found once. The genes are TRBV28 and TRBJ2-7; 14 nucleotides align to TRBD2. CDR1 and CDR2 (germline): MDHEN, SYDVKM. The length of the CDR3 is 18 residues. Germline trimming cut 2 bases from V and 3 bases from J; bases unmatched to any gene: 9. CDR3 loop: CASSLLPVGTSGSYEQYF. CDR3 nucleotide sequence: TGTGCCAGCAGTTTACTGCCCGTAGGGACTAGCGGGAGCTACGAGCAGTACTTC.

V gene TRBV11-1 combines with J gene TRBJ2-7, with TRBD2 identical over 13 bases. CDR1 and CDR2 from the germline V gene are SGHAT and FQDESV (reference sequence). V was pared by 5 bases and J by 0 bases, with 4 bases of the junction left unmatched. This CDR3 spans 16 amino acids. The CDR3 bases are TGTGCCAGCAGCCCCAGGACTAGCGGGAGCTCCTACGAGCAGTACTTC. Amino acids: CASSPRTSGSSYEQYF.

This sequence joins TRBV7-2 and TRBJ2-3; 8 bases fit TRBD2. Germline values: CDR1 SGHTA, CDR2 FQGNSA. The CDR3 loop spans 17 amino acids. Trimming at V came to 1 base and at J to 0 bases, leaving 6 bases not matched to a gene. CDR3 sequence: CASSLVGTRLSTDTQYF. The CDR3 DNA is TGTGCCAGCAGCTTAGTCGGGACTAGGTTAAGCACAGATACGCAGTATTTT.

This clone was recorded a few times. V is TRBV28 and J is TRBJ1-5; D possibly corresponds to TRBD1 (5 bases). The CDR3 is 17 amino acids. Trimming cost V 3 bases and J 0 bases, with 15 bases left between them. CDR1 and CDR2 from the germline V gene are MDHEN and SYDVKM. The CDR3 here is CASSLQGGGYSNQPQHF. The CDR3 DNA sequence: TGTGCCAGCAGTTTGCAGGGAGGTGGCTATAGCAATCAGCCCCAGCATTTT.

The chain employs TRBV27 and TRBJ2-3, with TRBD1 identical over 10 bases. Germline V CDR1 and CDR2: MNHEY, SMNVEV (reference sequence). The CDR3 contains 15 residues. V lost 6 bases to trimming and J lost 5 bases; unmatched junction nucleotides: 8. The CDR3 region is CASSEDRGWGDTQYF. The CDR3 DNA reads as TGTGCCAGCAGCGAGGACAGGGGGTGGGGAGATACGCAGTATTTT.

This chain connects TRBV28 to TRBJ2-5; TRBD1 matches at 8 bases. This CDR3 is 15 amino acids long. Germline trimming cut 5 bases from V and 5 bases from J; bases unmatched to any gene: 10. Germline CDR1 MDHEN, CDR2 SYDVKM. CDR3 sequence: CASSGSGQVAETQYF. CDR3 nucleotide sequence: TGTGCCAGCAGTGGATCGGGACAGGTTGCGGAGACCCAGTACTTC.

The V and J genes are TRBV4-1 and TRBJ1-2; D gene unclear. This CDR3 contains 15 residues. Trimming shortened V by 0 bases and J by 3 bases, and 11 bases separated the two germline ends. CDR1 is MGHRA, CDR2 YSYEKL, per germline. The CDR3: CASSQDLGRDYGYTF. Written as DNA, the CDR3 is TGCGCCAGCAGCCAAGATCTAGGGCGGGACTATGGCTACACCTTC.

This chain uses TRBV6-5 with TRBJ1-1; 7 bases are shared with TRBD1. Per the germline V gene, CDR1 is MNHEY and CDR2 is SVGAGI. This CDR3 contains 14 residues. Germline trimming cut 5 bases from V and 3 bases from J; bases unmatched to any gene: 6. CDR3 sequence reads: CASSRYRGDTEAFF. CDR3 coding DNA: TGTGCCAGCAGTAGATACAGGGGAGACACTGAAGCTTTCTTT.

This chain uses TRBV6-5 with TRBJ2-2; 8 nucleotides agree with TRBD2. The CDR3 is made up of 14 amino acids. Trimming took 10 bases from V and 0 from J; bases not matched to a gene: 4. Germline V gene sequence: CDR1 MNHEY, CDR2 SVGAGI. In DNA form, the CDR3 reads TGTGCCACGGGAGGGCTCGCGAACACCGGGGAGCTGTTTTTT. Protein sequence: CATGGLANTGELFF.

The V call is TRBV5-5, the J call TRBJ1-4; D is perhaps TRBD1 (5 bases). The CDR3 contains 14 residues. Looked up from germline, CDR1 is SGHKS and CDR2 is YYEKEE (reference sequence). V shed 1 base and J shed 8 bases, with 12 bases lying between them. This chain's CDR3 is CASSLRQGGEKLFF. DNA of the CDR3: TGTGCCAGCAGCTTGCGGCAGGGTGGGGAAAAACTGTTTTTT.

The rearrangement joins TRBV27 to TRBJ1-6; the D gene is possibly TRBD1 (6 bases). Germline V gene data show CDR1 as MNHEY and CDR2 as SMNVEV (reference sequence). V was pared by 0 bases and J by 5 bases, with 17 bases between. The CDR3 totals 18 residues. The CDR3 here is CASSLSGTLEWDNSPLHF. In DNA form, the CDR3 reads TGTGCCAGCAGTTTATCTGGGACACTCGAGTGGGATAATTCACCCCTCCACTTT.

V and J are TRBV6-1 and TRBJ1-1; D is undetermined. The CDR3 totals 12 residues. The V and J ends lost 3 bases and 1 base respectively, with 3 bases between them. Germline assignment: CDR1 MNHNS and CDR2 SASEGT. CDR3 coding DNA: TGTGCCAGCAGTGACCGGAACACTGAAGCTTTCTTT. Amino acids: CASSDRNTEAFF.

The chain links TRBV24-1 to TRBJ1-2, with unresolved D. CDR3 length: 14 residues. V shed 1 base and J shed 4 bases, with 9 bases lying between them. Germline-derived CDR1 and CDR2 are KGHDR and SFDVKD. CDR3: CATSDLSRAYGYTF. The CDR3 coding sequence is TGTGCCACCAGTGATTTAAGTAGGGCCTATGGCTACACCTTC.

The chain has TRBV7-2 and TRBJ1-6; 11 bases agree with TRBD1. The CDR3 covers 15 residues. Losses at the gene ends were 4 bases for V and 10 bases for J; bases not matched to a gene: 6. From germline, CDR1 is SGHTA and CDR2 FQGNSA. The CDR3 protein is CASSSGQGARSPLHF. The DNA for the CDR3 is TGTGCCAGCAGCTCCGGACAGGGGGCACGATCACCCCTCCACTTT.

This clone came up once. The chain employs TRBV29-1 and TRBJ1-1; the D gene is possibly TRBD1 (5 bases). CDR1 is SQVTM and CDR2 is ANQGSEA in the germline V gene. The CDR3 covers 11 residues. CDR3 nucleotides: TGCAGTGGGGGAGCAGAGGAGAAAGCTTTCTTT. This gives the protein CSGGAEEKAFF.

The chain employs TRBV2 and TRBJ2-7; TRBD2 matches at 9 bases. The CDR3 contains 15 residues. Trimming took 2 bases from V and 7 from J; bases not matched to a gene: 9. Germline V gene sequence: CDR1 SNHLY, CDR2 FYNNEI. CDR3 sequence (DNA): TGTGCCAGCAGTGAAAGTCTAGCGGGGCTGGCGGAGCAGTACTTC. This gives the protein CASSESLAGLAEQYF.

This chain joins TRBV28 and TRBJ1-1; 7 bases agree with TRBD1. V lost 4 bases, J lost 0 bases, and 8 bases stayed unmatched. The length of the CDR3 is 16 residues. Germline assignment: CDR1 MDHEN and CDR2 SYDVKM. In DNA form, the CDR3 reads TGTGCCAGCAGTTCTCCCTCGACAGGGATGAACACTGAAGCTTTCTTT. It specifies CASSSPSTGMNTEAFF.

The CDR3: CASTPTRGSRWAFF. The CDR3 DNA reads TGTGCCAGCACCCCGACCAGGGGCTCAAGGTGGGCTTTCTTT. The rearrangement joins TRBV3-1 (or the pseudogene TRBV3-2) to TRBJ1-1; D might be TRBD1 (6 bases). Germline V gives CDR1 LGHDT, CDR2 YNNKEL (reference sequence). CDR3 size: 14 residues. V lost 7 bases, J lost 11 bases, and 23 bases lay in between.

This clone has only one observation. The chain has TRBV28 and TRBJ1-1, with 9 bases aligning to TRBD1. V shed 7 bases and J 4 bases; nucleotides not matched to a gene: 7. CDR3 length: 14 amino acids. Germline V CDR1 and CDR2: MDHEN, SYDVKM. In DNA form, the CDR3 reads TGTGCCAGCACCCGGACAGGGGCGGGCACTGAAGCTTTCTTT. It yields the protein CASTRTGAGTEAFF. Supplemented by reference TRBV28 and TRBJ1-1, the full variable domain reads DVKVTQSSRYLVKRTGEKVFLECVQDMDHENMFWYRQDPGLGLRLIYFSYDVKMKEKGDIPEGYSVSREKKERFSLILESASTNQTSMYLCASTRTGAGTEAFFGQGTRLTVV.

The chain uses TRBV3-1 (or the pseudogene TRBV3-2) and TRBJ2-7; maybe TRBD2 (6 bases). The CDR3 has 13 amino acids. V shed 3 bases and J shed 6 bases, with 12 bases lying between them. Germline assignment: CDR1 LGHDT and CDR2 YNNKEL (reference sequence). In nucleotides, the CDR3 is TGTGCCAGCAGCCACCCTGGGGGACTCGAGCAGTACTTC. This sequence encodes CASSHPGGLEQYF.

A note on this clone: One end of the junction does not line up with germline, which may come from a read error. The genes are TRBV7-9 and TRBJ2-7; D is ambiguous. The CDR3 totals 13 residues. Germline-derived CDR1 and CDR2 are SEHNR and FQNEAQ (reference sequence). The CDR3 DNA is TGTGCCGGCAGCCCACCCGGCTCTTACGAGCAGTACTTC. Translated: CAGSPPGSYEQYF.

The chain uses TRBV18 and TRBJ1-2; no reliable D call. V gave up 4 bases and J gave up 7 bases, with 22 bases separating them. This CDR3 region has 16 residues. In germline, CDR1 is KGHSH, CDR2 LQKENI. CDR3: CASSLTTGLRPTGYTF. The CDR3, as DNA: TGTGCCAGCTCACTAACGACCGGCCTTCGGCCCACTGGCTACACCTTC.

This chain joins TRBV28 and TRBJ2-5, with 7 bases identical to TRBD1. CDR3 length equals 15 residues. The trim removed 4 bases at V and 4 bases at J, leaving 9 bases unmatched. CDR1 is MDHEN, CDR2 SYDVKM, per germline. The CDR3 sequence: CASSYGKTGRETQYF. Written as DNA, the CDR3 is TGTGCCAGCAGTTATGGAAAGACAGGGCGAGAGACCCAGTACTTC.

V and J are TRBV5-1 and TRBJ1-1, with D perhaps matching TRBD1 (6 bases). The CDR3 length is 15 residues. Trimming cost V 0 bases and J 3 bases, with 12 bases left between them. Germline CDR1 is SGHRS and CDR2 is YFSETQ. The CDR3 region is CASSLGRRGDTEAFF. The CDR3 nucleotides are TGCGCCAGCAGCTTGGGAAGAAGGGGGGACACTGAAGCTTTCTTT.

This clone is a singleton in its sample. The chain carries TRBV27 and TRBJ1-2; 9 nucleotides line up with TRBD1. The V segment lost 4 bases and the J segment 4 bases; nucleotides outside the gene matches: 7. Germline V gene data show CDR1 as MNHEY and CDR2 as SMNVEV (reference sequence). This CDR3 region has 15 residues. The chain's CDR3 is CASSSWTGVSYGYTF. The DNA for the CDR3 is TGTGCCAGCAGTTCTTGGACAGGGGTGTCCTATGGCTACACCTTC.